This TCR beta chain was recovered during a study of technical replicates of blood from a handful of donors. Libraries were prepared by immunoSEQ multiplex PCR; TCRdb keeps only in-frame clonotypes and omits some of them. The sample gives 50,000 to 55,000 clones, 86% of which show up once; 5.6% is in the top ten. The source of this sequence is a human donor in good health. Some clones in this sample may be carry-over from other donors' samples. The sequencing sample was made of PBMCs.

DNA of the CDR3: TGCGCCAGCAGCCAAGATCAGGGTTCCTACGAGCAGTACTTC. Translated, it gives CASSQDQGSYEQYF. V is TRBV4-3 and J is TRBJ2-7; a weak D match, TRBD1 (5 bases). V dropped 0 bases and J dropped 1 base, with 7 bases sitting between them. CDR3 length: 14 amino acids. CDR1 LGHNA and CDR2 YSLEER come from the germline V gene.